The rows below give T cell receptor beta chains drawn from one sample of a study of blood T cells in healthy people across ages. TCRdb reprocessed the 5' RACE reads with MiXCR, giving one entry per CDR3 protein. In the table there are 650,000 to 700,000 distinct CDR3 sequences, about 50% of which are singletons. The sample taken for sequencing was blood. These receptors were collected from a woman aged 80 or older in good health. Both conserved end residues are part of each CDR3. D genes are given only for firm matches. Size is stated for part of the rows, as once, few or many counts, or as a class when the clone is expanded.

d_call j_call v_call clone_size cdr3_nt cdr3_aa
TRBD1 TRBJ2-5 TRBV7-7 many TGTGCTAGCAGCTTGGGACAGTCCCAAGAGACCCAGTACTTC CASSLGQSQETQYF
- TRBJ2-1 TRBV14 few TGTGCCAGCAGCCCCGGGGTATCCAATGAGCAGTTCTTC CASSPGVSNEQFF
- TRBJ2-3 TRBV12-3/TRBV12-4 - TGTGCCAGCAGTTTGAACGGGATGACAGATACGCAGTATTTT CASSLNGMTDTQYF
TRBD2 TRBJ2-7 TRBV6-6 - TGTGCCAGCACTTTGACTAGCGGACTCTCCTACGAGCAGTACTTC CASTLTSGLSYEQYF
- TRBJ2-3 TRBV27 few TGTGCCAGCAGTTTTGGGGCTAGCAAAGATACGCAGTATTTT CASSFGASKDTQYF
- TRBJ1-1 TRBV20-1 few TGCAGTGCTAGACAGCCGGATTCTGAAGCTTTCTTT CSARQPDSEAFF
- TRBJ2-5 TRBV30 - TGTGCCCGCGAGGGGAGAGAGACCCAGTACTTC CAREGRETQYF
- TRBJ2-3 TRBV5-6 - TGTGCCAGCAGCTTGAGTAGGCGACGGGGGATTGAAAGGACAGATACGCAGTATTTT CASSLSRRRGIERTDTQYF
- TRBJ2-3 TRBV3-1 few TGTGCCAGCAGCCAAGAGGCAGGGCAGGATACGCAGTATTTT CASSQEAGQDTQYF
- TRBJ2-7 TRBV2 - TGTGCCAGCAGGGCGGGTTACGAGCAGTACTTC CASRAGYEQYF
- TRBJ2-3 TRBV27 many TGTGCCAGCCTCCCCTGGACAAGCACAGATACGCAGTATTTT CASLPWTSTDTQYF
- TRBJ1-5 TRBV29-1 - TGCAGCGCAAGAGGATCAGGGAGTCAGCCCCAGCATTTT CSARGSGSQPQHF
- TRBJ2-1 TRBV3-1 - TGTGCCAGCAGCCAACAGAGTAGGGGTGAGCAGTTCTTC CASSQQSRGEQFF
- TRBJ1-4 TRBV20-1 once TGCAGTGCTAGAGAGGGGGGGAAGAATGAAAAACTGTTTTTT CSAREGGKNEKLFF
- TRBJ2-3 TRBV27 many TGTGCCAGCAGCCCGTACGGGACGTCGGCAGATACGCAGTATTTT CASSPYGTSADTQYF
TRBD1 TRBJ2-1 TRBV20-1 - TGCAGTGCTAGAGGGGGGGACAGGGTATACAATGAGCAGTTCTTC CSARGGDRVYNEQFF
- TRBJ2-1 TRBV2 - TGTGCCAGCAGTGAAAGGTTCGCCGGAGACAATGAGCAGTTCTTC CASSERFAGDNEQFF
- TRBJ2-3 TRBV20-1 many TGCAGTGCTAGTAGGGGGGATACGCAGTATTTT CSASRGDTQYF
- TRBJ2-7 TRBV11-2 - TGTGCCAGCAGCTCCCCCCGTAACCTCTTCTCCTACGAGCAGTACTTC CASSSPRNLFSYEQYF
TRBD2 TRBJ2-7 TRBV7-2 - TGTGCCAGCAGCTTAGGAGCGGGAGAAGGTTACAAGCAGTACTTC CASSLGAGEGYKQYF
TRBD1 TRBJ1-4 TRBV7-2 - TGTGCCAGCAGAACCGGGACAGGGGAGTTCTGGGGAGAAAAACTGTTTTTT CASRTGTGEFWGEKLFF
TRBD2 TRBJ2-5 TRBV5-1 - TGCGCCAGCAGCGGACAAGGACTAGTTTGGGAGACCCAGTACTTC CASSGQGLVWETQYF
- TRBJ2-3 TRBV20-1 many TGCAGTGTGACCGGGGCCGGCACAGATACGCAGTATTTT CSVTGAGTDTQYF
- TRBJ2-3 TRBV29-1 once TGCAGCGTTCCTGCCGTGGGTACACAGACAGATACGCAGTATTTT CSVPAVGTQTDTQYF
- TRBJ2-1 TRBV10-3 - TGTGCCATCGGGTCTATTCCCCATGAGCAGTTCTTC CAIGSIPHEQFF
- TRBJ1-2 TRBV12-3/TRBV12-4 many TGTGCCAGCAGCAACTCCAGGGGTGGCTACACCTTC CASSNSRGGYTF
TRBD2 TRBJ2-7 TRBV4-1 many TGCGCCAGCAGCCAAAGCGCTAGCGGCTCTTTCTACGAGCAGTACTTC CASSQSASGSFYEQYF
- TRBJ2-1 TRBV7-2 many TGTGCCAGCAGGCGAGGGACAAACGAGCAGTTCTTC CASRRGTNEQFF
- TRBJ2-1 TRBV6-6 - TGTGCCAGCAGTTTTCCGCCGTTCTTC CASSFPPFF
TRBD2 TRBJ2-2 TRBV20-1 few TGCAGTGCTAGAGATCGACTAGCGGCTGGGACCGGGGAGCTGTTTTTT CSARDRLAAGTGELFF